Below, 25 T cell receptor beta chains from the same sample are listed, as sequenced in a study of blood T cell repertoires in COVID-19. TCRdb's table, derived via immunoSEQ multiplex PCR, lists solely in-frame clones and lacks some. The sample includes 150,000 to 190,000 clones, approximately 80% of them seen just once. The sequenced sample was peripheral blood. The source is a woman older than 75 with acute or convalescent COVID-19.

This clone was counted a few times. The chain couples TRBV4-2 to TRBJ2-1, with 15 bases lining up with TRBD2. V was clipped by 1 base and J by 7 bases; unmatched bases: 5. The CDR3 totals 17 residues. Looked up from germline, CDR1 is LGHNA and CDR2 is YNFKEQ. The CDR3 nucleotides read TGTGCCAGCAGCCAAGGGGATGGACTAGCGGGGGGGAATGAGCAGTTCTTC. This gives the protein CASSQGDGLAGGNEQFF.

The rearrangement joins TRBV10-3 to TRBJ1-6; D is unclear. Trimming shortened V by 0 bases and J by 10 bases, and 4 bases separated the two germline ends. The length of the CDR3 is 12 residues. Germline V gene sequence: CDR1 ENHRY, CDR2 SYGVKD. CDR3 bases: TGTGCCATCAGTGAGTCGGGCTCACCCCTCCACTTT. It codes for CAISESGSPLHF.

This chain uses TRBV7-8 with TRBJ2-6, with TRBD1 matching 7 bases. Germline assignment: CDR1 SGHVS and CDR2 FQNEAQ. The CDR3 covers 19 residues. Trimming cost V 4 bases and J 0 bases; bases outside gene matches: 12. The CDR3 sequence is CASSSPRQGISSGANVLTF. CDR3 bases: TGTGCCAGCAGCTCACCGAGACAGGGAATTTCCTCTGGGGCCAACGTCCTGACTTTC.

This clone was observed a few times. The chain combines TRBV6-6 with TRBJ1-2, with 10 bases that match TRBD1. Germline-derived CDR1 and CDR2 are MNHNY and SVGAGI (reference sequence). V lost 4 bases to trimming and J lost 4 bases; unmatched junction nucleotides: 6. The length of the CDR3 is 15 residues. The CDR3 nucleotides are TGTGCCAGCAGTTGGGACAGGGGCGAGACCTATGGCTACACCTTC. The encoded protein is CASSWDRGETYGYTF.

The V and J genes are TRBV19 and TRBJ1-3, with D hard to call. This CDR3 is 16 amino acids long. V was cut by 7 bases and J by 0 bases, with 16 bases left in between. CDR1 is LNHDA and CDR2 is SQIVND in the germline V gene (reference sequence). Here the CDR3 reads CASMVEVGSSGNTIYF. The CDR3 coding sequence is TGTGCCAGTATGGTGGAAGTGGGCAGCTCTGGAAACACCATATATTTT.

The rearrangement links TRBV5-1 to TRBJ2-7; possibly TRBD2 for D (5 bases). Per germline, CDR1 SGHRS and CDR2 YFSETQ. The CDR3 sequence is 14 residues long. V was pared by 0 bases and J by 2 bases, with 9 bases between. The CDR3 loop reads CASSLGPGTYEQYF. The CDR3 bases are TGCGCCAGCAGCTTGGGGCCGGGAACCTACGAGCAGTACTTC.

The rearrangement links TRBV6-6 to TRBJ2-1; 7 bases match TRBD1. This CDR3 comprises 19 residues. Germline V gene data show CDR1 as MNHNY and CDR2 as SVGAGI (reference sequence). V lost 5 bases, J lost 0 bases, and 16 bases stayed unmatched. Written as DNA, the CDR3 is TGTGCCAGCAGTCCCGTATGGCAGGGGGATCTGAGCTCCTACAATGAGCAGTTCTTC. It is translated as CASSPVWQGDLSSYNEQFF.

The rearrangement links TRBV7-8 to TRBJ2-7; perhaps TRBD1 as D (7 bases). The germline gives CDR1 SGHVS, CDR2 FQNEAQ. The CDR3 runs 15 residues. The V gene lost 2 bases and the J gene lost 3 bases, with 14 bases spanning the gap. CDR3 protein: CASSLSQGGFYEQYF. DNA for the CDR3: TGTGCCAGCAGCTTATCCCAGGGGGGATTCTACGAGCAGTACTTC.

The sample holds a few counts of this clone. This chain links TRBV19 with TRBJ1-6; 7 bases fit TRBD1. The length of the CDR3 is 15 residues. With V trimmed by 0 bases and J by 8 bases, 4 bases remained unmatched. The V gene's germline CDR1 is LNHDA and CDR2 SQIVND (reference sequence). CDR3 sequence (DNA): TGTGCCAGTAGTATAGAGGGGACAGTAGATTCACCCCTCCACTTT. Its protein product is CASSIEGTVDSPLHF. The variable domain in full, completed from reference TRBV19 and TRBJ1-6, reads DGGITQSPKYLFRKEGQNVTLSCEQNLNHDAMYWYRQDPGQGLRLIYYSQIVNDFQKGDIAEGYSVSREKKESFPLTVTSAQKNPTAFYLCASSIEGTVDSPLHFGNGTRLTVT.

V gene TRBV19 combines with J gene TRBJ2-7; TRBD2 agrees at 8 bases. The CDR3 sequence is 14 residues long. Trimming at V came to 6 bases and at J to 0 bases, leaving 4 bases not matched to a gene. Germline CDR1 and CDR2: LNHDA and SQIVND (reference sequence). CDR3 protein: CASRKRGSSYEQYF. As DNA, the CDR3 is TGTGCCAGTAGGAAGCGGGGGAGCTCCTACGAGCAGTACTTC.

In this sample, this clone turned up a few times. The V call is TRBV6-2 or TRBV6-3, the J call TRBJ1-5; 9 bases are a match to TRBD1. The CDR3 is 16 amino acids. V was pared by 5 bases and J by 2 bases, with 7 bases of the junction left unmatched. CDR1 and CDR2 from the germline V gene are MNHEY and SVGEGT. CDR3 loop: CASSPYTGGGNQPQHF. In nucleotides, the CDR3 is TGTGCCAGCAGTCCCTATACAGGGGGCGGCAATCAGCCCCAGCATTTT.

V is TRBV10-3 and J is TRBJ1-3; TRBD1 is a possible D gene (6 bases). The V and J ends lost 3 bases and 4 bases respectively, with 16 bases between them. CDR3 size: 16 residues. The germline V gene encodes CDR1 ENHRY and CDR2 SYGVKD. The CDR3 spells CAISDVRGAGGNTIYF. The CDR3 DNA reads as TGTGCCATCAGTGACGTACGGGGGGCCGGAGGAAACACCATATATTTT.

The V call is TRBV5-1, the J call TRBJ2-3, with 9 bases fitting TRBD1. This CDR3 comprises 16 residues. Unmatched junction bases numbered 6, after V lost 4 bases and J lost 0 bases. The germline V gene has CDR1 SGHRS and CDR2 YFSETQ. CDR3: CASSAGQGTSTDTQYF. The CDR3, as DNA: TGCGCCAGCAGCGCAGGACAGGGGACTAGCACAGATACGCAGTATTTT. Combining the CDR3 with reference TRBV5-1 and TRBJ2-3 gives the whole variable domain KAGVTQTPRYLIKTRGQQVTLSCSPISGHRSVSWYQQTPGQGLQFLFEYFSETQRNKGNFPGRFSGRQFSNSRSEMNVSTLELGDSALYLCASSAGQGTSTDTQYFGPGTRLTVL.

This chain connects TRBV2 to TRBJ2-3; 12 bases match TRBD2. The length of the CDR3 is 14 residues. Germline V CDR1 and CDR2: SNHLY, FYNNEI. V gave up 9 bases and J gave up 5 bases; unmatched junction bases: 6. The CDR3 sequence is CARSLAGGGDTQYF. CDR3 bases: TGTGCCAGGTCCCTAGCGGGAGGGGGAGATACGCAGTATTTT.

The rearrangement joins TRBV19 to TRBJ2-1, with 8 bases that match TRBD1. Trimming at V came to 6 bases and at J to 5 bases, leaving 15 bases not matched to a gene. Germline-derived CDR1 and CDR2 are LNHDA and SQIVND (reference sequence). This CDR3 is 17 amino acids long. CDR3 in amino acids: CASSRTGFPNNDNEQFF. Here the CDR3 DNA reads TGTGCCAGTAGCAGGACAGGGTTCCCTAACAACGACAATGAGCAGTTCTTC.

The genes are TRBV5-1 and TRBJ2-1, with a weak D call TRBD1 (6 bases). CDR3 length equals 14 residues. V lost 4 bases to trimming and J lost 4 bases, with 12 bases between them. CDR1 SGHRS and CDR2 YFSETQ come from the germline V gene. CDR3 sequence reads: CASSQQTGYNEQFF. As DNA, the CDR3 is TGCGCCAGCAGCCAACAAACAGGGTACAATGAGCAGTTCTTC.

V and J are TRBV6-2 or TRBV6-3 and TRBJ1-4, with D perhaps TRBD1 (5 bases). The length of the CDR3 is 14 residues. CDR1 MNHEY and CDR2 SVGEGT come from the germline V gene. Trimming cost V 4 bases and J 8 bases, with 14 bases left between them. Here the CDR3 DNA reads TGTGCCAGCAGTTTTATGGGGACTAGAGAAAAACTGTTTTTT. Translated: CASSFMGTREKLFF.

This clone occurred once. The V call is TRBV11-3, the J call TRBJ2-7, with 9 bases identical to TRBD1. With 2 bases clipped from V and 6 bases from J, the junction kept 5 bases outside the gene matches. Looked up from germline, CDR1 is SGHNT and CDR2 is YENEEA. The CDR3 extends over 14 amino acids. CDR3 amino acids: CASSLRTGDFEQYF. CDR3 bases: TGTGCCAGCAGCTTAAGGACAGGGGATTTCGAGCAGTACTTC.

The chain recombines TRBV27 with TRBJ1-4; 9 positions match TRBD1. The CDR3 length is 16 residues. V dropped 5 bases and J dropped 4; count of bases not matched to a gene: 8. The germline V gene encodes CDR1 MNHEY and CDR2 SMNVEV (reference sequence). The CDR3 here is CASSLNRGLHNEKLFF. The CDR3, as DNA: TGTGCCAGCAGTCTAAACAGGGGGCTTCATAATGAAAAACTGTTTTTT.

V is TRBV7-9 and J is TRBJ1-1; D is perhaps TRBD1 (5 bases). The V end was cut by 7 bases, the J end by 3 bases, with 21 bases between. The CDR3 totals 16 residues. Germline V gives CDR1 SEHNR, CDR2 FQNEAQ (reference sequence). CDR3 sequence: CASTPPTGGLDTEAFF. The CDR3 region has the DNA TGTGCCAGCACCCCACCAACGGGGGGACTGGACACTGAAGCTTTCTTT.

Comment on this clone: The junction and the germline gene differ at one end; a read error may be behind it. The rearrangement links TRBV7-7 to TRBJ2-3; TRBD2 is a possible D gene (6 bases). The germline V gene encodes CDR1 SSHAT and CDR2 FNYEAQ (reference sequence). The CDR3 sequence is 14 residues long. The CDR3 region is CASSFGGATDTQYF. The CDR3 coding sequence is TGTGCTAGCAGCTTTGGAGGGGCCACAGATACGCAGTATTTT.

This clone showed up just a few times. V usage is TRBV5-1 and J usage is TRBJ1-2, with a tentative D call TRBD1 (5 bases). The germline gives CDR1 SGHRS, CDR2 YFSETQ. V lost 1 base and J 8 bases, leaving 12 bases between the germline ends. This CDR3 is built from 13 residues. The CDR3 nucleotides read TGCGCCAGCAGCTTGACGGGGGAGAAAGGCTACACCTTC. Amino acids: CASSLTGEKGYTF.

This clone was counted a single time. The chain couples TRBV18 to TRBJ1-2, with 9 bases matching TRBD1. The CDR3 extends over 18 amino acids. V shed 6 bases, J shed 8 bases, and the junction held 22 bases outside the gene matches. The germline CDR1 and CDR2 sequences are KGHSH and LQKENI. The chain's CDR3 is CASSWTVPGQGGVGGYTF. Written as DNA, the CDR3 is TGTGCCAGCTCCTGGACAGTTCCGGGACAGGGCGGCGTCGGGGGCTACACCTTC.

The genes are TRBV6-2 or TRBV6-3 and TRBJ2-5, with unresolved D. With 0 bases removed from V and 4 bases from J, the gap between germline ends came to 18 bases. Germline CDR1 MNHEY, CDR2 SVGEGT. The CDR3 is 17 amino acids. CDR3 sequence: CASSYSWLDPLGETQYF. Here the CDR3 DNA reads TGTGCCAGCAGTTACTCTTGGCTAGACCCGCTTGGAGAGACCCAGTACTTC.

This chain uses TRBV15 with TRBJ1-4; 8 bases fit TRBD1. V was clipped by 4 bases and J by 7 bases; unmatched bases: 8. The CDR3 is 15 residues long. CDR1 LNHNV and CDR2 YYDKDF come from the germline V gene (reference sequence). The CDR3 DNA sequence: TGTGCCACCAGCACCGGGACAGGTGGTGGTGAAAAACTGTTTTTT. Protein: CATSTGTGGGEKLFF.